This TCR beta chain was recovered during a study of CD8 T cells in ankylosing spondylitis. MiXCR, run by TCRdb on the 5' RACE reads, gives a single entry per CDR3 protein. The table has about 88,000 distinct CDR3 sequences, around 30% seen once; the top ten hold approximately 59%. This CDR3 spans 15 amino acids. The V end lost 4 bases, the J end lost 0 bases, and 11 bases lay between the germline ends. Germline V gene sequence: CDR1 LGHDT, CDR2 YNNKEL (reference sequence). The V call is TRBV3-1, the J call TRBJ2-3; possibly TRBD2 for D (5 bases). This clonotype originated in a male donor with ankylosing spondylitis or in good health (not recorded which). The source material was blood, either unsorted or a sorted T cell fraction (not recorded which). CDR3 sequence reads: CASSPLTISTDTQYF. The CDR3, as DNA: TGTGCCAGCAGCCCACTGACTATTAGCACAGATACGCAGTATTTT.